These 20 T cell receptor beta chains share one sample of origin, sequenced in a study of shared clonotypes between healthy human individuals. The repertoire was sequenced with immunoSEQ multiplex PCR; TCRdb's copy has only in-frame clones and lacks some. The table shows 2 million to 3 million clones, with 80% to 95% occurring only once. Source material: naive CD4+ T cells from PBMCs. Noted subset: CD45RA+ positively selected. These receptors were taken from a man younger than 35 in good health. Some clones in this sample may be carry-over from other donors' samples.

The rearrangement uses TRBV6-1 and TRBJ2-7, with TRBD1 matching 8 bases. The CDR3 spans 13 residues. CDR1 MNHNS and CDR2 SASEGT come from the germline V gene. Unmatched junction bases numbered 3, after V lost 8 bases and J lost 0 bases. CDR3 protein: CASQTGASYEQYF. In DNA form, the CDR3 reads TGTGCCAGCCAGACAGGGGCCTCCTACGAGCAGTACTTC.

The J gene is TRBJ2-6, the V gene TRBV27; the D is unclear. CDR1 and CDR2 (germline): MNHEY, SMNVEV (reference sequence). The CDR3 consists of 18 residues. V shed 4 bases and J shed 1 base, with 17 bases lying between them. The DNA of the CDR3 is TGTGCCAGCAGTTCGCACTTTCGGAGCCGATCTGGGGCCAACGTCCTGACTTTC. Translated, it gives CASSSHFRSRSGANVLTF. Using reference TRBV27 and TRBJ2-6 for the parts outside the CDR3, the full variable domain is EAQVTQNPRYLITVTGKKLTVTCSQNMNHEYMSWYRQDPGLGLRQIYYSMNVEVTDKGDVPEGYKVSRKEKRNFPLILESPSPNQTSLYFCASSSHFRSRSGANVLTFGAGSRLTVL.

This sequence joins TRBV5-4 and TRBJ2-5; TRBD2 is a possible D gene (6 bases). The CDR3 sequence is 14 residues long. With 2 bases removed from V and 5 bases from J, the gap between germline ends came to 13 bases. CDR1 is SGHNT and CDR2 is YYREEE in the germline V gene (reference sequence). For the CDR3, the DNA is TGTGCCAGCAGCTTTTTGGGGGGAAAGGAGACCCAGTACTTC. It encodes CASSFLGGKETQYF.

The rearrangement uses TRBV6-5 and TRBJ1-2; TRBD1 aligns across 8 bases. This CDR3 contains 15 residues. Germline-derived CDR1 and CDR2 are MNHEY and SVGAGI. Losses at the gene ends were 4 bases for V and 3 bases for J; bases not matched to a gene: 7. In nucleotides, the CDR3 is TGTGCCAGCAGTTCCTCCGGGACAGGCTACTATGGCTACACCTTC. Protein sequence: CASSSSGTGYYGYTF.

CDR3 residues: CASSQPGTGPQHF. For the CDR3, the DNA is TGCGCCAGCAGCCAGCCCGGGACAGGGCCCCAGCATTTT. The rearrangement joins TRBV4-1 to TRBJ1-5, with 8 bases lining up with TRBD1. The CDR3 spans 13 residues. The germline CDR1 and CDR2 sequences are MGHRA and YSYEKL. The trim removed 3 bases at V and 9 bases at J, leaving 4 bases unmatched.

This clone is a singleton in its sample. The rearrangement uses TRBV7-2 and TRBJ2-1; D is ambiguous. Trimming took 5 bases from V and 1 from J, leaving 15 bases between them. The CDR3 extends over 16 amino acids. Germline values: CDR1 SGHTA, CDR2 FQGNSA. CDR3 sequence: CASSPANLRSYNEQFF. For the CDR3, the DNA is TGTGCCAGCAGCCCGGCGAACTTACGATCCTACAATGAGCAGTTCTTC. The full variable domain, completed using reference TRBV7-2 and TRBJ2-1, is GAGVSQSPSNKVTEKGKDVELRCDPISGHTALYWYRQSLGQGLEFLIYFQGNSAPDKSGLPSDRFSAERTGGSVSTLTIQRTQQEDSAVYLCASSPANLRSYNEQFFGPGTRLTVL.

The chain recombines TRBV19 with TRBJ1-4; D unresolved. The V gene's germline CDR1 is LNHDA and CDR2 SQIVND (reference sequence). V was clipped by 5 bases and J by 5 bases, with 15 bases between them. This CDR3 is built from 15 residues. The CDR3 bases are TGTGCCAGTAGTGCCGCTGCCGGGAACAATGAAAAACTGTTTTTT. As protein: CASSAAAGNNEKLFF. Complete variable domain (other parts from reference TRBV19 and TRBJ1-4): DGGITQSPKYLFRKEGQNVTLSCEQNLNHDAMYWYRQDPGQGLRLIYYSQIVNDFQKGDIAEGYSVSREKKESFPLTVTSAQKNPTAFYLCASSAAAGNNEKLFFGSGTQLSVL.

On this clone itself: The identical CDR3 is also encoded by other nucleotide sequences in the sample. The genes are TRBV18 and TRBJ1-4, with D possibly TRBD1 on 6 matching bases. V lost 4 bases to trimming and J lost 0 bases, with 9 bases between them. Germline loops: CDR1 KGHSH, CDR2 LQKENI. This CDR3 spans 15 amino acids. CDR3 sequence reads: CASSQGQATNEKLFF. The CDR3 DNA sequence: TGTGCCAGCTCACAGGGACAAGCAACTAATGAAAAACTGTTTTTT.

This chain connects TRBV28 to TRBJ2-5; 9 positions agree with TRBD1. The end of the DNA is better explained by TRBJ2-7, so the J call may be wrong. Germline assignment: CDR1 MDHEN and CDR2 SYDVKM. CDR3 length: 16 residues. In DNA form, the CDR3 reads TGTGCCAGCAGTGTTCCGGGACAGGGCGATCTTTACGAGCAGTACTTC. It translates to CASSVPGQGDLYEQYF.

The CDR3 here is CASSSPTRLLNEQFF. The CDR3 coding sequence is TGTGCCAGCAGCTCTCCAACTAGGTTGCTCAATGAGCAGTTCTTC. The chain has TRBV7-9 and TRBJ2-1; D perhaps matches TRBD2 (5 bases). V lost 4 bases and J 6 bases, leaving 16 bases between the germline ends. There are 15 residues in the CDR3. Germline CDR1 SEHNR, CDR2 FQNEAQ (reference sequence).

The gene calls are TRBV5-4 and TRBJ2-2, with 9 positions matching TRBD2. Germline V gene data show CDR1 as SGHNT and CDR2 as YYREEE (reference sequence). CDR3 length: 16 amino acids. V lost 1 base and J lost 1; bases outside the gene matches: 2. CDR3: CASSLPREGNTGELFF. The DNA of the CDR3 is TGTGCCAGCAGCTTGCCGCGGGAGGGGAACACCGGGGAGCTGTTTTTT.

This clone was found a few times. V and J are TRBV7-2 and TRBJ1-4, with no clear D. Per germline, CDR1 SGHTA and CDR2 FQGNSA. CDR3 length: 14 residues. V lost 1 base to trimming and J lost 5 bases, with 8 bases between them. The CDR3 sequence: CASSLVTGNEKLFF. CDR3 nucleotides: TGTGCCAGCAGCTTAGTAACTGGGAATGAAAAACTGTTTTTT.

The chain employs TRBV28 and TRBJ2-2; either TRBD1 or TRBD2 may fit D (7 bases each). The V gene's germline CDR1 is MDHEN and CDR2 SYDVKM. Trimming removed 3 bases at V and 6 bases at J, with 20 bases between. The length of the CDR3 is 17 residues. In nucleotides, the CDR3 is TGTGCCAGCAGTTTGCGACAGGGAGGGCCGAGGGCCGGGGAGCTGTTTTTT. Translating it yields CASSLRQGGPRAGELFF. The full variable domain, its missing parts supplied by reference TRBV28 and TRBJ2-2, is DVKVTQSSRYLVKRTGEKVFLECVQDMDHENMFWYRQDPGLGLRLIYFSYDVKMKEKGDIPEGYSVSREKKERFSLILESASTNQTSMYLCASSLRQGGPRAGELFFGEGSRLTVL.

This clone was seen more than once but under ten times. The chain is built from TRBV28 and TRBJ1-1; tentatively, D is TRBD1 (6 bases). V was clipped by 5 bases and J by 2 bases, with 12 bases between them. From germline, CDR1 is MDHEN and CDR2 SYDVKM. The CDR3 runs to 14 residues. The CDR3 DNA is TGTGCCAGCAGTGCCTACAGGGTCAACACTGAAGCTTTCTTT. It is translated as CASSAYRVNTEAFF.

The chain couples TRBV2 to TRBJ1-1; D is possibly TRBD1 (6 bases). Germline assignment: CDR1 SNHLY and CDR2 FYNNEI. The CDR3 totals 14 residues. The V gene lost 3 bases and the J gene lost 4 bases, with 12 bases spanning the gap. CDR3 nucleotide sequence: TGTGCCAGCAGTGATTTAGTCAGGGGCACTGAAGCTTTCTTT. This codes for CASSDLVRGTEAFF. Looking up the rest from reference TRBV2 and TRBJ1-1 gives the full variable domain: EPEVTQTPSHQVTQMGQEVILRCVPISNHLYFYWYRQILGQKVEFLVSFYNNEISEKSEIFDDQFSVERPDGSNFTLKIRSTKLEDSAMYFCASSDLVRGTEAFFGQGTRLTVV.

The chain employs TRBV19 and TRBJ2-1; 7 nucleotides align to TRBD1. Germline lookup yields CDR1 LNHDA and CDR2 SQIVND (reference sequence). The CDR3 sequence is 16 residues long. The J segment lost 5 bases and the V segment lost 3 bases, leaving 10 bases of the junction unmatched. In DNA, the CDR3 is TGTGCCAGTAGTATCGTTGGGGCAGGGGGTCACAATGAGCAGTTCTTC. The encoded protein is CASSIVGAGGHNEQFF.

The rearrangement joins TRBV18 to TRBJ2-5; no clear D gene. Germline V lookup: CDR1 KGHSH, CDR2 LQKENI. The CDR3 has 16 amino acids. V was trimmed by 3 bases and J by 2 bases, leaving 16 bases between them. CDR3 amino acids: CASSPNTPGRQETQYF. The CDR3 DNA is TGTGCCAGCTCACCGAACACCCCGGGCCGTCAAGAGACCCAGTACTTC.

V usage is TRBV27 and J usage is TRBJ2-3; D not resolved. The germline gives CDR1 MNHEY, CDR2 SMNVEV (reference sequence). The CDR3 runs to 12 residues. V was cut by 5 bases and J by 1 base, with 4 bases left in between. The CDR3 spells CASSGRTDTQYF. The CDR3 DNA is TGTGCCAGCAGTGGACGCACAGATACGCAGTATTTT.

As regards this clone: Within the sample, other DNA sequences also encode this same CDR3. This chain's CDR3 is CASSTTGMNTEAFF. The CDR3 DNA reads as TGCGCCAGCAGCACCACAGGGATGAACACTGAAGCTTTCTTT. V is TRBV5-1 and J is TRBJ1-1, with a possible D match to TRBD1 (6 bases). This CDR3 is built from 14 residues. Trimming stripped 4 bases from V and 0 bases from J, with 10 bases between. In germline, CDR1 is SGHRS, CDR2 YFSETQ. Full variable domain (outside the CDR3, taken from reference TRBV5-1 and TRBJ1-1): KAGVTQTPRYLIKTRGQQVTLSCSPISGHRSVSWYQQTPGQGLQFLFEYFSETQRNKGNFPGRFSGRQFSNSRSEMNVSTLELGDSALYLCASSTTGMNTEAFFGQGTRLTVV.

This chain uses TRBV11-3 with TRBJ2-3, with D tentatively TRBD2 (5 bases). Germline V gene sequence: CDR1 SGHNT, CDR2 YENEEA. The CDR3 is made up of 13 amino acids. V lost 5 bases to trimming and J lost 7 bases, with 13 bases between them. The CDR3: CASSQTGDHTQYF. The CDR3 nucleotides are TGTGCCAGCAGCCAAACCGGGGATCATACGCAGTATTTT. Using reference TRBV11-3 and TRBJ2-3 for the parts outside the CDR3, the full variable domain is EAGVVQSPRYKIIEKKQPVAFWCNPISGHNTLYWYLQNLGQGPELLIRYENEEAVDDSQLPKDRFSAERLKGVDSTLKIQPAELGDSAVYLCASSQTGDHTQYFGPGTRLTVL.